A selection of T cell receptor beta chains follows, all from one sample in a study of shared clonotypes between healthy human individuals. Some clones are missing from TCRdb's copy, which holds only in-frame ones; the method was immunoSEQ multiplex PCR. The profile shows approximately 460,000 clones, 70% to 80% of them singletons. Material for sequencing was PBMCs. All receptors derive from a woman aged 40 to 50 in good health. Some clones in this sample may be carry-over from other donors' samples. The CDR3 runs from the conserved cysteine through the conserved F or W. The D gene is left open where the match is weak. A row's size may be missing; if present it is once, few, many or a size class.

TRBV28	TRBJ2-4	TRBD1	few	TGTGCCAGCAGTCCAGGGGGCTGGGAAAACATTCAGTACTTC	CASSPGGWENIQYF
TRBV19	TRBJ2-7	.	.	TGTGCCAGTAGTATTTACGGAGGTACCTCCTACGAGCAGTACTTC	CASSIYGGTSYEQYF
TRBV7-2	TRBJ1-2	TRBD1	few	TGTGCCAGCAGCCACGCCACCCCTGACAGGGTTCCTGGCTATGGCTACACCTTC	CASSHATPDRVPGYGYTF
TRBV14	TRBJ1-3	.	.	TGTGCCAGCAGCCAAGTTCCCTACTCTGGAAACACCATATATTTT	CASSQVPYSGNTIYF
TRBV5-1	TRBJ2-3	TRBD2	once	TGCGCCAGCAGCTTGGCCGCTAGCGGGCGGAGCACAGATACGCAGTATTTT	CASSLAASGRSTDTQYF
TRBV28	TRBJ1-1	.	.	TGTGCCAGCAGTTCGGAGGGGAACACTGAAGCTTTCTTT	CASSSEGNTEAFF
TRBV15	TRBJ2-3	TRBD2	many	TGTGCCACCAGCCTCAGGGGGCTAGCGGGAGCACAAGATACGCAGTATTTT	CATSLRGLAGAQDTQYF
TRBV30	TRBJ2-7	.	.	TGTGCCTGGAGTTTTAGGGGGGGCTACGAGCAGTACTTC	CAWSFRGGYEQYF
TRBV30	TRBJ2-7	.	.	TGTGCCTGGATGAACAGGAGAAACTACGAGCAGTACTTC	CAWMNRRNYEQYF
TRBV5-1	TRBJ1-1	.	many	TGCGCCAGCAGCTTGGCCGGGCAGGGTAACACTGAAGCTTTCTTT	CASSLAGQGNTEAFF
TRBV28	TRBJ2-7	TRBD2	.	TGTGCCAGCAGTTTTCAAGCGGGAGGGCCTTACGAGCAGTACTTC	CASSFQAGGPYEQYF
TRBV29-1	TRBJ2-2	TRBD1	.	TGCAGCGTCAAAGACAGGGTGCCCGGGGAGCTGTTTTTT	CSVKDRVPGELFF
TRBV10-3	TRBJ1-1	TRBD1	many	TGTGCCATCAGTGAGTCCGGGACAGGGGGCTTTATGACTGAAGCTTTCTTT	CAISESGTGGFMTEAFF
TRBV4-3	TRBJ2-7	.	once	TGCGCCAGCAGCCAACTAGCACCCGATCGGGACTACGAGCAGTACTTC	CASSQLAPDRDYEQYF
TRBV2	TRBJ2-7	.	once	TGTGCCAGCAATTACGGGGGTCCTTCCTACGAGCAGTACTTC	CASNYGGPSYEQYF
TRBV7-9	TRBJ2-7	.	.	TGTGCCAGCTCGGCGAGTCCATACGAGCAGTACTTC	CASSASPYEQYF
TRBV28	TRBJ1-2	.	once	TGTGCCAGCAGTTTAGCGGCTAGGCAGATCGATGGCTACACCTTC	CASSLAARQIDGYTF